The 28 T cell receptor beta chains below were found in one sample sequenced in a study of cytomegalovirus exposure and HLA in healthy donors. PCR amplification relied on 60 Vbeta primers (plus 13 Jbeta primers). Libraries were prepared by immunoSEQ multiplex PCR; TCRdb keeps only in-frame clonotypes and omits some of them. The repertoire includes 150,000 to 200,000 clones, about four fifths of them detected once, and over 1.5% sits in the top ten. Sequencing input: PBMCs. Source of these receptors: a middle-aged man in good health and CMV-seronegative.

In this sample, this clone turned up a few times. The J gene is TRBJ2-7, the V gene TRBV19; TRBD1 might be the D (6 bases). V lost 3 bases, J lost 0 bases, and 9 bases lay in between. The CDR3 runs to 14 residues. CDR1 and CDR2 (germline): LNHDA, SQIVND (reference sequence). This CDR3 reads CASSMRGTSYEQYF. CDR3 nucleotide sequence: TGTGCCAGTAGTATGAGGGGGACCTCCTACGAGCAGTACTTC.

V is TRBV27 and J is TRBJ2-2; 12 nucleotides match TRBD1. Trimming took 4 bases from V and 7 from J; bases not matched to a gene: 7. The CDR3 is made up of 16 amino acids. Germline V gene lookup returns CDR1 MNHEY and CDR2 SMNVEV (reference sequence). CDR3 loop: CASSWGTGGTGGELFF. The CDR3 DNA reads TGTGCCAGCAGTTGGGGGACAGGGGGCACGGGCGGGGAGCTGTTTTTT.

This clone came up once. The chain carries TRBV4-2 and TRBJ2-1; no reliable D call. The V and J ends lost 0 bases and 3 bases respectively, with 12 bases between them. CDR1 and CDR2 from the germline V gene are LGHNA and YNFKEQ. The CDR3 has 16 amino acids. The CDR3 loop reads CASSQEVEYFYNEQFF. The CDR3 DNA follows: TGTGCCAGCAGCCAAGAGGTGGAGTACTTCTACAATGAGCAGTTCTTC.

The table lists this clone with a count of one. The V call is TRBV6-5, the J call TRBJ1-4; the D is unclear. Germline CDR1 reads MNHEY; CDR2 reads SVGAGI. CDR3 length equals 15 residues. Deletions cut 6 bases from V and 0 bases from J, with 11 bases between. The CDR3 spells CASRLSGATNEKLFF. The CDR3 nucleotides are TGTGCCAGCAGATTAAGCGGAGCAACTAATGAAAAACTGTTTTTT.

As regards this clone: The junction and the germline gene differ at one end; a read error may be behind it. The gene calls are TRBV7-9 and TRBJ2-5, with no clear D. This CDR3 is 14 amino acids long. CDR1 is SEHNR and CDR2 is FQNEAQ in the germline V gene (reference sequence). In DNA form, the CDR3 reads TGTTCCAGCAGCTTAGCTTTAAACCAAGAGACCCAGTACTTC. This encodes CSSSLALNQETQYF.

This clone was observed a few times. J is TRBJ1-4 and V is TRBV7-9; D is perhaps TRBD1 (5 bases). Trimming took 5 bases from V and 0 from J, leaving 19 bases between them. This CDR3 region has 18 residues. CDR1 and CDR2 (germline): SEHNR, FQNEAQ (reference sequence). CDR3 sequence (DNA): TGTGCCAGCAGCCAACCGTGGGGGGGAAGCTCAACTAATGAAAAACTGTTTTTT. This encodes CASSQPWGGSSTNEKLFF.

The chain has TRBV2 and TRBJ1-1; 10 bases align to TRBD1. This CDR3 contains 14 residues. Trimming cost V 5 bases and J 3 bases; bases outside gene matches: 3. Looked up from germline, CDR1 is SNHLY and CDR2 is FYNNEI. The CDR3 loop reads CASSPGQGYTEAFF. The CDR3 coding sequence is TGTGCCAGCAGTCCGGGACAGGGGTACACTGAAGCTTTCTTT.

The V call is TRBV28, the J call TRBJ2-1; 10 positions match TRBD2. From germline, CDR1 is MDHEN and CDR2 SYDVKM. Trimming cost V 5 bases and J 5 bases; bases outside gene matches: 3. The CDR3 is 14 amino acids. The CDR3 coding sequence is TGTGCCAGCAGTCGAGCGGGAGGGAACAATGAGCAGTTCTTC. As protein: CASSRAGGNNEQFF. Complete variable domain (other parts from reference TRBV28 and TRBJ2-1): DVKVTQSSRYLVKRTGEKVFLECVQDMDHENMFWYRQDPGLGLRLIYFSYDVKMKEKGDIPEGYSVSREKKERFSLILESASTNQTSMYLCASSRAGGNNEQFFGPGTRLTVL.

CDR3 residues: CASSSQGDEQYF. CDR3 bases: TGTGCCAGCAGCTCACAGGGGGACGAGCAGTACTTC. V usage is TRBV11-3 and J usage is TRBJ2-7; 8 bases line up with TRBD1. The CDR3 length is 12 residues. Per the germline V gene, CDR1 is SGHNT and CDR2 is YENEEA. V shed 4 bases and J 5 bases; nucleotides not matched to a gene: 1.

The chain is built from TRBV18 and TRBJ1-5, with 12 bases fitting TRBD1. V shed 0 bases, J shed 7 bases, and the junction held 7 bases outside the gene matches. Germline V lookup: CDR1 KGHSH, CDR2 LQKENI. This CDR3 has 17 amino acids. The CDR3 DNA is TGTGCCAGCTCACCACCGATGGGACAGGGGGCGATGCAGCCCCAGCATTTT. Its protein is CASSPPMGQGAMQPQHF. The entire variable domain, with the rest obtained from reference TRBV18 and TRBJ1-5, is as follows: NAGVMQNPRHLVRRRGQEARLRCSPMKGHSHVYWYRQLPEEGLKFMVYLQKENIIDESGMPKERFSAEFPKEGPSILRIQQVVRGDSAAYFCASSPPMGQGAMQPQHFGDGTRLSIL.

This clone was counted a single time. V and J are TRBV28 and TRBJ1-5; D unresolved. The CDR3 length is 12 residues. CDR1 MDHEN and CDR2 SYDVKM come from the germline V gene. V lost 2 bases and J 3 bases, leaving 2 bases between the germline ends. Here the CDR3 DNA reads TGTGCCAGCAGTTTACTCAATCAGCCCCAGCATTTT. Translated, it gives CASSLLNQPQHF.

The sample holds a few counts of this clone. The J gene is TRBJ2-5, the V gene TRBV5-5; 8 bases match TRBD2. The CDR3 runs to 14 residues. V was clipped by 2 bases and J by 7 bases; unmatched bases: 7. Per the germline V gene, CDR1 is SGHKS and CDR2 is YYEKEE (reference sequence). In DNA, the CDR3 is TGTGCCAGCAGCTTCGGGGGGGCGTCGGGGACCCAGTACTTC. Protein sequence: CASSFGGASGTQYF.

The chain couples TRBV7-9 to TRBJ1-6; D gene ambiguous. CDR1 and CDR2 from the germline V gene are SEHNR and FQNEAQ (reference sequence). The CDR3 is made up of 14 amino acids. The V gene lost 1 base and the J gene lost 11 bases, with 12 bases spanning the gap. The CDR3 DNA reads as TGTGCCAGCAGCTTAGGGGCAAACACTCCACCCCTCCACTTT. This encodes CASSLGANTPPLHF.

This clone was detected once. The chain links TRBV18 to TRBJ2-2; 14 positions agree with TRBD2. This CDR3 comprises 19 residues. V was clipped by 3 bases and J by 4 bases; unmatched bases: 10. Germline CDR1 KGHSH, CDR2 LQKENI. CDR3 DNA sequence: TGTGCCAGCTCACCGCCGGGACTAGCGGGAGAAAGAGGCACCGGGGAGCTGTTTTTT. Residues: CASSPPGLAGERGTGELFF.

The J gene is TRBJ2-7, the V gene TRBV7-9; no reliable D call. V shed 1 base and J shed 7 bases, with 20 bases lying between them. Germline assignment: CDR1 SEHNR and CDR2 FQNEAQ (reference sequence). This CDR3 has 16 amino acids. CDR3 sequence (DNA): TGTGCCAGCAGCTTAGTCGTGTTATCCACATCTTGGGAGCAGTACTTC. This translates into CASSLVVLSTSWEQYF.

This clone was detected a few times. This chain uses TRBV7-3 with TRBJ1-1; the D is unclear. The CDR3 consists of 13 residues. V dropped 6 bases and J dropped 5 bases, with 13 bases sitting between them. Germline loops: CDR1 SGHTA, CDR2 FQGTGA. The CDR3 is CASSPRGRTEAFF. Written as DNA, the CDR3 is TGTGCCAGCAGTCCACGCGGAAGGACTGAAGCTTTCTTT.

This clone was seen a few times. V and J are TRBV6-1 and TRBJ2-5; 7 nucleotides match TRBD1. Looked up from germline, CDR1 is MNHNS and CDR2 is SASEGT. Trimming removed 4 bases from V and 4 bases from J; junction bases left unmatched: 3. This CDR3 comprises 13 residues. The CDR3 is CASSVGTAETQYF. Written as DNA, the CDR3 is TGTGCCAGCAGTGTTGGGACAGCAGAGACCCAGTACTTC.

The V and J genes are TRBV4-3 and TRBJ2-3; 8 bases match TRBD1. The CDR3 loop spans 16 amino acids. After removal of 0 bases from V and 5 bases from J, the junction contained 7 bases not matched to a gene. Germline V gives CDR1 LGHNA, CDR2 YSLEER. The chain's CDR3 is CASSQDSRGLGDTQYF. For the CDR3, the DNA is TGCGCCAGCAGCCAAGATTCCAGGGGGCTTGGAGATACGCAGTATTTT.

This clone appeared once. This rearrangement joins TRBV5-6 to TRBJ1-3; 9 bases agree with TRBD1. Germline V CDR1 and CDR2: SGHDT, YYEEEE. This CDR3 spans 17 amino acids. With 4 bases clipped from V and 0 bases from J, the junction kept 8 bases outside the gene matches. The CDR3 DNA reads TGTGCCAGCAGCACGGACAGGGGTCCTATCTCTGGAAACACCATATATTTT. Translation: CASSTDRGPISGNTIYF.

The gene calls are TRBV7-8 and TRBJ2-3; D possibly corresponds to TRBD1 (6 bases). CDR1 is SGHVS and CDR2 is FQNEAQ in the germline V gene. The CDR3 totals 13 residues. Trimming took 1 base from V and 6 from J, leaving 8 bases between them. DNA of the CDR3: TGTGCCAGCAGCTTAGGGGGGCACGATACGCAGTATTTT. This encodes CASSLGGHDTQYF.

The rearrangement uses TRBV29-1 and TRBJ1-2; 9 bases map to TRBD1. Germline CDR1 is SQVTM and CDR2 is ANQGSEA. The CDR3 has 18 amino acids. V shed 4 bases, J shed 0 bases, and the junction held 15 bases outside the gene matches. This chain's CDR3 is CSVGRDRENQPANYGYTF. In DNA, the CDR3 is TGCAGCGTTGGGCGGGACAGGGAAAATCAACCAGCTAACTATGGCTACACCTTC.

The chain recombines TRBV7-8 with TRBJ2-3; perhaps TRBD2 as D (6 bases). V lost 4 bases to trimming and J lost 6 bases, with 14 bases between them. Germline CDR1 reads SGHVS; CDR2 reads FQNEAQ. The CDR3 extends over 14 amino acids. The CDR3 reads CASSSQTSSDTQYF. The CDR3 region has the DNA TGTGCCAGCAGCTCGCAGACTAGTTCCGATACGCAGTATTTT.

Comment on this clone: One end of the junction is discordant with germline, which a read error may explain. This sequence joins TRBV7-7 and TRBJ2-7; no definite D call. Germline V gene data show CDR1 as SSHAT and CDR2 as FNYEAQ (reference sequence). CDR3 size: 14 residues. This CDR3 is CASSPGRTSYEQYF. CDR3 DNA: TGTGCTAGCAGCCCAGGCCGTACCAGCTACGAGCAGTACTTC.

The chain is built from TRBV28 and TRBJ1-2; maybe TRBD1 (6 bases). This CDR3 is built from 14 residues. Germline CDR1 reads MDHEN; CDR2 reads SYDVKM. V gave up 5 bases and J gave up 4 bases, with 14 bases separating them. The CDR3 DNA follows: TGTGCCAGCAGTAGCGGACAGCTGGGCTATGGCTACACCTTC. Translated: CASSSGQLGYGYTF.

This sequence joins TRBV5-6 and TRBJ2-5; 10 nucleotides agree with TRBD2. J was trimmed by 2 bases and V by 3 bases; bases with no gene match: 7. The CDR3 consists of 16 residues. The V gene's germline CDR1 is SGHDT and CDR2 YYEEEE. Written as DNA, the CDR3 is TGTGCCAGCAGCTCTGGACTAGCGGAGTTACAAGAGACCCAGTACTTC. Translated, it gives CASSSGLAELQETQYF.

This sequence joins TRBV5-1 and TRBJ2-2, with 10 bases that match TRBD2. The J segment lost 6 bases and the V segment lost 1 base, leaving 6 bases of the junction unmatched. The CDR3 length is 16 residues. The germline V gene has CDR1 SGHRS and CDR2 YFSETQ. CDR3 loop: CASSLTSGEGPGELFF. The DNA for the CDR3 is TGCGCCAGCAGCTTGACTAGCGGGGAAGGCCCCGGGGAGCTGTTTTTT.

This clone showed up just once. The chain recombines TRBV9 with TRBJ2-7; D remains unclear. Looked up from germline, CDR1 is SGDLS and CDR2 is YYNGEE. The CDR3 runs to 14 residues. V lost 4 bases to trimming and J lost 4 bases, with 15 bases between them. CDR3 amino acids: CASSPLGSSYEQYF. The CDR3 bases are TGTGCCAGCAGCCCCCTCGGGTCCTCGTACGAGCAGTACTTC.

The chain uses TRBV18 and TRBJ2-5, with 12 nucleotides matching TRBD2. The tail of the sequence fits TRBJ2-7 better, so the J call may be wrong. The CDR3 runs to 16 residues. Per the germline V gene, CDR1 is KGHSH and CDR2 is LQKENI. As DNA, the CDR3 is TGTGCCAGCTCACCAGCATTACTAGCGGGGGGCTACGAGCAGTACTTC. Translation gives CASSPALLAGGYEQYF.